This T cell receptor beta chain was obtained from a study of T cell repertoires in enteric fever (dated by TCRdb to between 2017 and 2018). With regard to the full study: The Salmonella-specific repertoire of circulating effector CD4+ T cells was reconstructed from volunteers who had been experimentally challenged with Salmonella Typhi or Paratyphi A. Mass cytometry was used to identify circulating effector CD4+ T cells responding to Salmonella infection. T cell staining, including ex vivo staining, was performed with tetramers loaded with CdtB(105-125) peptide variants (SP110Y, ST110H). Live fluorescence barcoding was joined in the study by mass cytometry, by T cell receptor sequencing and by unbiased single-cell cloning.

Here is what the overall study found, with its caveats: Cross-reactive responses against distantly related Salmonella serovars, as well as clones recognizing antigens unique to S. Typhi or S. Paratyphi A, were included among the expanded clonotypes. S. Typhi- and S. Paratyphi A-specific immunodominant T cell antigens were identified as HlyE and CdtB, respectively. Accumulation of T cells not cross-reacting between serovars appeared to be driven by single amino acid variations in the immunodominant proteins CdtB and PhoN.

CD38+ CCR7- CD4+ T cells were described as a homogeneous population of IFNgamma- and MIP-1beta-producing effector cells. This clonotype is considered medium-sized (0.01 to 0.1%). Its antigen remains unidentified. No much larger clone is present one base from it, and per-base qualities are unavailable. V is cut back by 8 bases and J by 2 bases, with 6 bases in the junction unmatched. CDR1 MNHEY and CDR2 SMNVEV were looked up in the germline V gene (reference sequence). From the cysteine up to the phenylalanine, the CDR3 has a length of 14 residues. Left in the record is the CDR3 DNA by itself, 42 bases read in frame from the first base. The instrument was an Illumina MiSeq. The raw public data were reprocessed by TCRdb itself: fastp quality trimming at Q25, MiXCR clonotype calling, in-frame beta chains only. For every CDR3 protein sequence, its rows merge into one entry that carries the most common genes and DNA. The sample yields roughly 200 distinct CDR3 sequences; about 28% were counted once. The ten biggest clones cover about 53% of the sample.

The sequenced material came from CCR7- CD38+ CD4+ T cells from blood. In the paper's terms, the cell subset or site label means: effector CD4+ T cells responding to Salmonella infection (IFNgamma/MIP-1beta producing). The source of this sequence is a human donor with Salmonella enteric fever, either typhoid or paratyphoid (not recorded which). The V gene is TRBV27 and the J gene is TRBJ2-7; 10 central nucleotides agree with TRBD2. The bases are TGTGCCAGCGGTACTAGCGGGACCGCCTACGAGCAGTACTTC. Its coded protein is CASGTSGTAYEQYF.